This T cell receptor beta chain was captured by sequencing in a study of OX40 agonist ivuxolimab in advanced cancers. Study context: Patients treated during dose escalation were battling hepatocellular carcinoma, melanoma, renal cell or head and neck cancer. Overall study results and limits: Normalized T-cell clonal expansion was also low in a subset of nonresponders. At doses 0.1 to 3.0 mg/kg, CD4+ and CD8+ clones expanded.

This CDR3 is 11 amino acids long. The V end lost 6 bases, the J end lost 5 bases, and 7 bases lay between the germline ends. Germline CDR1 reads SGHAT; CDR2 reads FQNNGV. The method was immunoSEQ multiplex PCR; TCRdb's version includes in-frame clones alone and lacks a portion of them. This sample has approximately 82,000 clones, with roughly 88% found just once. This clone occurred once. Its cognate antigen is unknown. Autoimmune disease history or systemic immunosuppression led to patients being barred. This TCR derives from an adult with an advanced solid tumor such as melanoma, head and neck, liver or kidney cancer. The sample here was CD4+ or CD8+ T cells sorted from blood, taken in a trial of the OX40 agonist ivuxolimab. The chain links TRBV11-2 to TRBJ2-5, with D perhaps matching TRBD2 (5 bases). The CDR3 sequence is CASSPGETQYF. As DNA, the CDR3 is TGTGCCAGCAGTCCGGGGGAGACCCAGTACTTC. The variable domain in full, completed from reference TRBV11-2 and TRBJ2-5, reads EAGVAQSPRYKIIEKRQSVAFWCNPISGHATLYWYQQILGQGPKLLIQFQNNGVVDDSQLPKDRFSAERLKGVDSTLKIQPAKLEDSAVYLCASSPGETQYFGPGTRLLVL.